The present T cell receptor (beta chain) was sequenced within a study of cytomegalovirus exposure and HLA in healthy donors. Regarding the study as a whole: The authors listed 150 to 200 TCR beta chains as cytomegalovirus-associated. Available immune exposure information was restricted to CMV serostatus only. Some V segments could not be told apart, so they were left out, TRBV6-2 and TRBV6-3 among them. Presence/absence analyses assumed roughly uniform sequencing depth across donors.

Use of 60 Vbeta and 13 Jbeta primers characterized the PCR. Data came from immunoSEQ multiplex PCR; TCRdb stores just in-frame clones and leaves some out. The repertoire holds 150,000 to 200,000 clones, with roughly 71% as singletons. CDR1 is LNHDA, CDR2 SQIVND, per germline (reference sequence). Trimming stripped 0 bases from V and 0 bases from J, with 17 bases between. The CDR3 has 19 residues. A word on this clone: Its target is not known.

This sequence joins TRBV19 and TRBJ1-4; D unclear. The clonotype was recovered from a girl between 5 and 17 years old in good health and CMV-seronegative. Source material: PBMCs. This chain's CDR3 is CASSIDGGKTLATNEKLFF. The CDR3 DNA reads as TGTGCCAGTAGTATAGATGGCGGGAAGACTCTTGCAACTAATGAAAAACTGTTTTTT.